This T cell receptor (beta chain) was sequenced for a study of blood T cells in healthy people across ages. Study-level background: Template-switching capture recovered about one barcoded beta molecule per two T cells. Notes on the study in general: More naive CD4+ cells and higher diversity were found in long-lived than in aged donors.

The length of the CDR3 is 11 residues. V shed 2 bases and J shed 9 bases, with 7 bases lying between them. With a J-beta primer mix and a sample-barcoded 5' primer, a second PCR ran roughly 6 to 12 cycles. Every sample gave at least 2.5 million paired-end reads containing CDR3. TCRdb itself ran the 5' RACE reads through MiXCR, one entry per CDR3 protein. The sample gives hundreds of thousands of distinct CDR3 sequences, around 43% of which show up once; under 20% is in the top ten. Note on this clonotype: Its antigen is not known.

Every donor contributed roughly 11 milliliters of peripheral blood by blood draw. This sequence joins TRBV12-3 or TRBV12-4 and TRBJ1-1; D is uncertain. The sample was blood. The sequence derives from a man in his sixties in good health. CDR3 bases: TGTGCCAGCAGTTTAAAGTCACAAGCTTTCTTT. Translating it yields CASSLKSQAFF.